The clone carrying this T cell receptor beta chain was observed a handful of times. This record comes from a study of T-cell memory formation after mild COVID-19. The germline V gene has CDR1 MGHRA and CDR2 YSYEKL. Trimming stripped 2 bases from V and 5 bases from J, with 16 bases between. This CDR3 has 15 amino acids. One entry per CDR3 protein, called by TCRdb with MiXCR from the 5' RACE reads. The sample yields 400,000 to 450,000 distinct CDR3 sequences, roughly 18% seen once. This TCR was sampled from a man aged 18 to 29 who had mild COVID-19 (a few samples of this study predate the infection). Cell type and time point are not known. The rearrangement links TRBV4-1 to TRBJ2-7; D possibly corresponds to TRBD1 (6 bases). Sequencing used PBMCs or a T cell subset sorted from them (not recorded which). The CDR3 sequence: CASSQYFQGRNEQYF. The CDR3 coding sequence is TGCGCCAGCAGCCAATACTTCCAGGGGCGCAACGAGCAGTACTTC.